Included here is one TCR beta chain sequence, with context. What it binds is not known. Germline V lookup: CDR1 GTSNPN, CDR2 SVGIG (reference sequence). J was trimmed by 2 bases and V by 0 bases; bases with no gene match: 6. The CDR3 loop spans 16 amino acids. Extracted RNA was reverse transcribed, and the resulting cDNA served as sequencing template. The method was immunoSEQ multiplex PCR; TCRdb's version includes in-frame clones alone and lacks a portion of them. The data contain approximately 120,000 clones, about 59% of them seen just once; the ten biggest clones take up 5.7%. The data were taken from a study of CD8+ T cells in alopecia areata. Points from the study as a whole: Sharing of TCRs across patients appeared less clear than in mice, possibly for HLA-related reasons. Scalp clonality, together with expanded CD8+ clones among the top 100, fell significantly with tofacitinib.

The treatment was: oral pan-JAK inhibitor, 5-10 mg twice daily. Peripheral blood and lesional scalp punch biopsies came from alopecia areata patients. Sequences were derived from CD4+ T cells sorted from blood, sampled at week 4, from a patient treated with tofacitinib. This chain joins TRBV30 and TRBJ2-1; TRBD2 agrees at 8 bases. This receptor was obtained from a human donor with alopecia areata. The CDR3 DNA reads as TGTGCCTGGAGTGTAGTCGGGAGGGCCGCCTACAATGAGCAGTTCTTC. This encodes CAWSVVGRAAYNEQFF.